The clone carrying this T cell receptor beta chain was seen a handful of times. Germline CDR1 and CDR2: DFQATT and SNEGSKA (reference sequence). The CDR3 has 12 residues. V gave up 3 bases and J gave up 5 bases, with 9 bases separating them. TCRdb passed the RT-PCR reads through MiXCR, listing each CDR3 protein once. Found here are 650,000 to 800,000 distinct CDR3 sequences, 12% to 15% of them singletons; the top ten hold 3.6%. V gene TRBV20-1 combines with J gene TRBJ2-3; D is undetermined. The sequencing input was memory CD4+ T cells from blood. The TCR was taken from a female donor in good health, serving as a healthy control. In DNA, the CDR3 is TGCAGTGCTAGGCCCTCCCGAGATACGCAGTATTTT. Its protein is CSARPSRDTQYF.